These 18 T cell receptor beta chains originate from one sample sequenced in a study of T-cell memory formation after mild COVID-19. TCRdb ran MiXCR on the 5' RACE reads and lists one entry per CDR3 protein. The data show 190,000 or so distinct CDR3 sequences, about 11% seen once. The sample comprised PBMCs or a T cell subset sorted from them (not recorded which). The source of these receptors is a man younger than 35 who had mild COVID-19 (a few samples of this study predate the infection). Cell type and time point are not known.

The sample holds a few counts of this clonotype. The chain links TRBV20-1 to TRBJ1-1, with 8 nucleotides matching TRBD1. The CDR3 sequence is 13 residues long. The V and J ends lost 8 bases and 4 bases, in that order; junction bases with no gene match: 9. The germline CDR1 and CDR2 sequences are DFQATT and SNEGSKA (reference sequence). The CDR3 DNA is TGCAGTACGACCGGACAGGGAGGCACTGAAGCTTTCTTT. It specifies CSTTGQGGTEAFF.

This clonotype was observed a handful of times. The rearrangement uses TRBV7-2 and TRBJ2-1; TRBD2 aligns across 7 bases. In germline, CDR1 is SGHTA, CDR2 FQGNSA. J gave up 4 bases and V 5 bases, and 8 bases lay outside the gene matches. The CDR3 length is 15 residues. CDR3 in amino acids: CASSQAAGSYNEQFF. The CDR3 region has the DNA TGTGCCAGCAGCCAGGCAGCGGGGTCTTACAATGAGCAGTTCTTC.

This clonotype was picked up a small number of times. The V and J genes are TRBV20-1 and TRBJ1-5, with D maybe TRBD1 (6 bases). The V and J ends lost 3 bases and 7 bases respectively, with 16 bases between them. Germline V gene lookup returns CDR1 DFQATT and CDR2 SNEGSKA (reference sequence). The length of the CDR3 is 14 residues. This CDR3 reads CSASHTEGGQPQHF. The CDR3 nucleotides read TGCAGTGCTAGCCATACCGAGGGGGGCCAGCCCCAGCATTTT.

The CDR3 loop reads CASSQDRDRGDSNQPQHF. CDR3 nucleotides: TGTGCCAGCAGCCAAGACCGGGACAGGGGGGACAGCAATCAGCCCCAGCATTTT. The J gene is TRBJ1-5, the V gene TRBV4-2; TRBD1 matches at 11 bases. This CDR3 comprises 18 residues. Unmatched junction bases numbered 5, after V lost 0 bases and J lost 1 base. The germline CDR1 and CDR2 sequences are LGHNA and YNFKEQ.

This clonotype was seen a handful of times. V and J are TRBV9 and TRBJ2-1, with no clear D. Germline V CDR1 and CDR2: SGDLS, YYNGEE. CDR3 length equals 15 residues. Trimming cost V 4 bases and J 4 bases, with 15 bases left between them. The CDR3 region has the DNA TGTGCCAGCAGCCCAGGTTCGCGCTTATACAATGAGCAGTTCTTC. Its protein is CASSPGSRLYNEQFF. The complete variable domain, with remaining parts taken from reference TRBV9 and TRBJ2-1, reads DSGVTQTPKHLITATGQRVTLRCSPRSGDLSVYWYQQSLDQGLQFLIQYYNGEERAKGNILERFSAQQFPDLHSELNLSSLELGDSALYFCASSPGSRLYNEQFFGPGTRLTVL.

The chain links TRBV7-3 to TRBJ1-6, with D perhaps TRBD1 (5 bases). This CDR3 region has 13 residues. Trimming pared 4 bases from V and 14 bases from J, leaving 15 bases between. Germline CDR1 and CDR2: SGHTA and FQGTGA. The CDR3 coding sequence is TGTGCCAGCAGCTCTCAGGTGGGGGAGACCCTCCACTTT. It encodes CASSSQVGETLHF.

This clonotype appeared a few times. The chain links TRBV18 to TRBJ1-4; the D is unclear. The CDR3 extends over 14 amino acids. Looked up from germline, CDR1 is KGHSH and CDR2 is LQKENI. V lost 6 bases and J lost 3, with 11 bases in between. The chain's CDR3 is CASSPTGANEKLFF. In DNA form, the CDR3 reads TGTGCCAGCTCGCCGACCGGGGCTAATGAAAAACTGTTTTTT.

V is TRBV27 and J is TRBJ2-2; 7 nucleotides match TRBD1. Germline V gene lookup returns CDR1 MNHEY and CDR2 SMNVEV (reference sequence). This CDR3 contains 15 residues. With V trimmed by 6 bases and J by 0 bases, 4 bases remained unmatched. For the CDR3, the DNA is TGTGCCAGCAGCCACAGGGGAGCGAACACCGGGGAGCTGTTTTTT. The encoded protein is CASSHRGANTGELFF.

There are a few counts of this clonotype. The chain is built from TRBV29-1 and TRBJ2-1, with unresolved D. Germline V gives CDR1 SQVTM, CDR2 ANQGSEA. V lost 4 bases to trimming and J lost 6 bases, with 7 bases between them. The CDR3 totals 11 residues. The CDR3: CSVVLSNEQFF. The CDR3 DNA reads TGCAGCGTTGTGCTTAGCAATGAGCAGTTCTTC.

There are a few counts of this clonotype. CDR3 coding DNA: TGTGCCAGCACCCCACTCGGCGTTAACTATGGCTACACCTTC. This sequence encodes CASTPLGVNYGYTF. This chain connects TRBV12-3 or TRBV12-4 to TRBJ1-2; D gene ambiguous. The V gene lost 7 bases and the J gene lost 1 base, with 13 bases spanning the gap. The CDR3 is made up of 14 amino acids.

This clonotype was counted only a few times. The rearrangement uses TRBV7-9 and TRBJ1-2; 8 bases map to TRBD1. The length of the CDR3 is 14 residues. Germline V CDR1 and CDR2: SEHNR, FQNEAQ (reference sequence). Trimming at V came to 5 bases and at J to 7 bases, leaving 9 bases not matched to a gene. CDR3 region: CASSGRATGGGYTF. For the CDR3, the DNA is TGTGCCAGCAGCGGGCGAGCTACAGGGGGTGGCTACACCTTC.

The chain recombines TRBV10-3 with TRBJ2-3; no firm D call. Trimming cost V 3 bases and J 6 bases, with 13 bases left between them. The CDR3 has 14 amino acids. The V gene's germline CDR1 is ENHRY and CDR2 SYGVKD. In DNA, the CDR3 is TGTGCCATCAGTGAACCGATGGGCTCTGATACGCAGTATTTT. Its protein product is CAISEPMGSDTQYF.

This clonotype has a handful of counts. The chain is built from TRBV18 and TRBJ2-5, with 7 bases identical to TRBD2. V was clipped by 3 bases and J by 5 bases; unmatched bases: 6. Germline V CDR1 and CDR2: KGHSH, LQKENI. The CDR3 is 14 amino acids. CDR3 in amino acids: CASSPSGGIETQYF. CDR3 sequence (DNA): TGTGCCAGCTCACCGTCCGGGGGGATCGAGACCCAGTACTTC.

This rearrangement joins TRBV18 to TRBJ2-1; D unresolved. The CDR3 runs 16 residues. The ends were cut back, 0 bases at V and 4 bases at J, with 13 bases in the middle. Germline V gene sequence: CDR1 KGHSH, CDR2 LQKENI. The CDR3, as DNA: TGTGCCAGCTCACCACCTAACCACCACATTTACAATGAGCAGTTCTTC. Residues: CASSPPNHHIYNEQFF.

This clonotype appeared many times. V usage is TRBV3-1 and J usage is TRBJ2-5; D perhaps matches TRBD1 (5 bases). The CDR3 has 16 amino acids. CDR1 and CDR2 from the germline V gene are LGHDT and YNNKEL (reference sequence). V lost 0 bases, J lost 1 base, and 12 bases lay in between. CDR3 bases: TGTGCCAGCAGCCAAGATTGGCAGGGCCTCCAAGAGACCCAGTACTTC. It is translated as CASSQDWQGLQETQYF.

V and J are TRBV19 and TRBJ1-1; 9 bases agree with TRBD1. CDR1 and CDR2 (germline): LNHDA, SQIVND (reference sequence). The CDR3 runs to 15 residues. The junction had 6 bases not matched to a gene; V was cut back by 3 bases and J by 4 bases. The CDR3 sequence: CASSIPGQGVTEAFF. CDR3 nucleotide sequence: TGTGCCAGTAGTATTCCGGGACAGGGTGTCACTGAAGCTTTCTTT.

The table lists this clonotype with many counts. The chain uses TRBV7-9 and TRBJ2-3; the D call may be TRBD1 or TRBD2 (5 bases each). This CDR3 is 15 amino acids long. Germline CDR1 reads SEHNR; CDR2 reads FQNEAQ (reference sequence). Deletions cut 8 bases from V and 2 bases from J, with 17 bases between. CDR3 residues: CASRGVQSYTDTQYF. The CDR3, as DNA: TGTGCCAGCCGAGGGGTGCAGAGCTACACAGATACGCAGTATTTT.

This clonotype was observed a few times. The V call is TRBV6-6, the J call TRBJ1-1; possible D gene TRBD1, 6 bases. CDR1 is MNHNY, CDR2 SVGAGI, per germline (reference sequence). V lost 2 bases, J lost 4 bases, and 8 bases lay in between. The CDR3 extends over 13 amino acids. CDR3 in DNA: TGTGCCAGCAGTTACGCAGGGGTCACTGAAGCTTTCTTT. Its translation is CASSYAGVTEAFF.